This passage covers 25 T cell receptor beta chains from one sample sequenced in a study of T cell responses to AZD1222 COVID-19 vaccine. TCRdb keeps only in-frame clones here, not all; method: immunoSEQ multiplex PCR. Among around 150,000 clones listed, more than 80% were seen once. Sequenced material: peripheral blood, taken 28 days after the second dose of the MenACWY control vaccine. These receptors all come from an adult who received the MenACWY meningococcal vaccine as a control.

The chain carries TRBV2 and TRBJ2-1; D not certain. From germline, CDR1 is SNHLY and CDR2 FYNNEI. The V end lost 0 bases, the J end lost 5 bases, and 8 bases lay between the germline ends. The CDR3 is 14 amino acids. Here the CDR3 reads CASSEALRNNEQFF. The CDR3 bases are TGTGCCAGCAGTGAAGCGCTTCGAAACAATGAGCAGTTCTTC.

The chain's CDR3 is CASSLVAAPEDTQYF. The CDR3 nucleotides are TGCGCCAGCAGCTTGGTGGCTGCTCCAGAAGATACGCAGTATTTT. The V call is TRBV5-1, the J call TRBJ2-3; D uncertain. This CDR3 has 15 residues. The V end lost 0 bases, the J end lost 5 bases, and 13 bases lay between the germline ends. The germline V gene has CDR1 SGHRS and CDR2 YFSETQ.

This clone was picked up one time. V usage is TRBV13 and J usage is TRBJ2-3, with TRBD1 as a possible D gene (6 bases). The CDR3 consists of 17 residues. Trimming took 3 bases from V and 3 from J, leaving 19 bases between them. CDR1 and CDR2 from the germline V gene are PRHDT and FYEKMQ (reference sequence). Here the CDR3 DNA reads TGTGCCAGCAGCTTGGGCCTTTCGGGACACGGAACAGATACGCAGTATTTT. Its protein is CASSLGLSGHGTDTQYF.

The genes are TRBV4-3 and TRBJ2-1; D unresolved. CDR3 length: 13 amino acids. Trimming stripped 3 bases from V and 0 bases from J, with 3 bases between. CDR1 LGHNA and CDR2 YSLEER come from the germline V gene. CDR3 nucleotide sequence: TGCGCCAGCAGCCACCCCTCCTACAATGAGCAGTTCTTC. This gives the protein CASSHPSYNEQFF.

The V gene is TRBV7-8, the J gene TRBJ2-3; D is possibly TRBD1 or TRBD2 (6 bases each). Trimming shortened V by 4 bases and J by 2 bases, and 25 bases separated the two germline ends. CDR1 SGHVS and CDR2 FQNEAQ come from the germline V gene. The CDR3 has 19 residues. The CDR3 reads CASSSPGKNRGTYTDTQYF. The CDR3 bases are TGTGCCAGCAGCTCGCCGGGCAAAAACCGGGGGACATACACAGATACGCAGTATTTT.

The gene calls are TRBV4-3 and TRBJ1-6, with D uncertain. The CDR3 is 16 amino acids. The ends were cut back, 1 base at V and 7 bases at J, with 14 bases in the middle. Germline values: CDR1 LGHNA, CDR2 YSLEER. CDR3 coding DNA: TGCGCCAGCAGCCAAGGGCAACCAGGAACGAATTCACCCCTCCACTTT. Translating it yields CASSQGQPGTNSPLHF.

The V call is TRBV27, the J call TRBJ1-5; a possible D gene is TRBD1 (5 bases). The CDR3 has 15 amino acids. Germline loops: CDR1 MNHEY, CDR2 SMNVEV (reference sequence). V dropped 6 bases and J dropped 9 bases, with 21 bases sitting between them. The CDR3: CASSPRGVGLRPQHF. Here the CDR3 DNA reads TGTGCCAGCAGCCCGAGAGGGGTTGGGCTCCGGCCCCAGCATTTT.

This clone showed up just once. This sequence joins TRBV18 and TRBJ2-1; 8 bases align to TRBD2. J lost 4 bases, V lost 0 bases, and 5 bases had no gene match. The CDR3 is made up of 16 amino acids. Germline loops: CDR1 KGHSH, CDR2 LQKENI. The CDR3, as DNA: TGTGCCAGCTCACCACCGGCACTAGCGGTTTACAATGAGCAGTTCTTC. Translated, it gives CASSPPALAVYNEQFF.

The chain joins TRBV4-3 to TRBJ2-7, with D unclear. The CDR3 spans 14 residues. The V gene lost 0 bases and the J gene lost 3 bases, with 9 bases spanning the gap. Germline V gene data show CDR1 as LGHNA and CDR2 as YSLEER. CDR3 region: CASSQDDQVYEQYF. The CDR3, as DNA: TGCGCCAGCAGCCAAGATGACCAGGTCTACGAGCAGTACTTC.

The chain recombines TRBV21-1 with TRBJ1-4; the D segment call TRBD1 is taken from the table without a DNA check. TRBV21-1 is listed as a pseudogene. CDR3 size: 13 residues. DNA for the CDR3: TGTGCCAGCAGCAAACAGGGATGGGAAAAACTGTTTTTT. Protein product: CASSKQGWEKLFF.

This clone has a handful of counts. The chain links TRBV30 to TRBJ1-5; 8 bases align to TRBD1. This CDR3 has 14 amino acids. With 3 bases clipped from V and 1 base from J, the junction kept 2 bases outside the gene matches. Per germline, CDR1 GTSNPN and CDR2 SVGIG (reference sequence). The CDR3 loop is CAWRGTGSNQPQHF. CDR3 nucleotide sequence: TGTGCCTGGAGAGGGACAGGAAGCAATCAGCCCCAGCATTTT.

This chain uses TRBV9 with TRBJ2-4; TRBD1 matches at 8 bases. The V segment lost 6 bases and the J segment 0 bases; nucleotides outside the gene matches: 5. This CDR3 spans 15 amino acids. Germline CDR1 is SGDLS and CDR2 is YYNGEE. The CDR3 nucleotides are TGTGCCAGCAACACAGGGGGGCTAGCCAAAAACATTCAGTACTTC. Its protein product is CASNTGGLAKNIQYF.

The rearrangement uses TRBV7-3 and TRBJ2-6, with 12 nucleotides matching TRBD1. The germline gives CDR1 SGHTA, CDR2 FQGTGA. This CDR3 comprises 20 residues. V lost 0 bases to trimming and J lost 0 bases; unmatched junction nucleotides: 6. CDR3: CASSLTGQGAPPSGANVLTF. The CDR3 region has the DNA TGTGCCAGCAGCTTAACGGGACAGGGGGCCCCTCCCTCTGGGGCCAACGTCCTGACTTTC.

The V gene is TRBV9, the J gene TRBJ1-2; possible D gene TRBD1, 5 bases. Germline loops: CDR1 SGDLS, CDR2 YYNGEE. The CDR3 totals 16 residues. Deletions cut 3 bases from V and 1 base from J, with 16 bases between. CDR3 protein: CASSARADTFNYGYTF. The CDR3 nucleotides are TGTGCCAGCAGCGCCAGAGCGGACACCTTTAACTATGGCTACACCTTC.

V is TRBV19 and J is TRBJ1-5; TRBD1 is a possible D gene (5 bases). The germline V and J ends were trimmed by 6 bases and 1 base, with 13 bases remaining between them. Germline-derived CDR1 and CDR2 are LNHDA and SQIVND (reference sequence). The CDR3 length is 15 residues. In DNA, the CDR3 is TGTGCCAGTAGCCCCTACGGGGGGAGCAATCAGCCCCAGCATTTT. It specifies CASSPYGGSNQPQHF.

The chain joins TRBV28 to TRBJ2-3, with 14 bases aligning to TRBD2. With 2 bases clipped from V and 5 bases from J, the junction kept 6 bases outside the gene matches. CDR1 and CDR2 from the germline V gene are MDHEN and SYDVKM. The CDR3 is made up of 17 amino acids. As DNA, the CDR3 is TGTGCCAGCAGTTTAAGTTCGGGACTAGCGGGAGTAGATACGCAGTATTTT. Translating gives CASSLSSGLAGVDTQYF.

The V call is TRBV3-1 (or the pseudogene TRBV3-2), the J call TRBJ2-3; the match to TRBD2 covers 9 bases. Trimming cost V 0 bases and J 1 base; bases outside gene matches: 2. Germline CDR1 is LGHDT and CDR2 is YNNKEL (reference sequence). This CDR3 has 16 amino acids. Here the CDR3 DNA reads TGTGCCAGCAGCCAAGATTTAGCGGGAGGCACAGATACGCAGTATTTT. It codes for CASSQDLAGGTDTQYF.

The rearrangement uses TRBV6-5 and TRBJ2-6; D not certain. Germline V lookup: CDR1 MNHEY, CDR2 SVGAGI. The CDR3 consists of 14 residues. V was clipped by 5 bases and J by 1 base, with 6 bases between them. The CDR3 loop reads CASSSVSGANVLTF. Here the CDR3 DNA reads TGTGCCAGCAGTAGTGTGTCTGGGGCCAACGTCCTGACTTTC.

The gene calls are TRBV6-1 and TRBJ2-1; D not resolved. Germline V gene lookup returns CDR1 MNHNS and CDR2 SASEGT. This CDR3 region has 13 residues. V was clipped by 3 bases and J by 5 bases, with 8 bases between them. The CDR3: CASSETRDNEQFF. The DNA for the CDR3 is TGTGCCAGCAGTGAGACTCGGGACAATGAGCAGTTCTTC.

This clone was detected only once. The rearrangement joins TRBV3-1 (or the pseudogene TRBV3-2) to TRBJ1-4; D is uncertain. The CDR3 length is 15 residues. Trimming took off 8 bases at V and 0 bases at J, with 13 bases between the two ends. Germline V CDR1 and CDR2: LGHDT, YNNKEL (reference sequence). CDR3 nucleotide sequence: TGTGCCAGCCTAACCTCGCTGGCAACTAATGAAAAACTGTTTTTT. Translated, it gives CASLTSLATNEKLFF.

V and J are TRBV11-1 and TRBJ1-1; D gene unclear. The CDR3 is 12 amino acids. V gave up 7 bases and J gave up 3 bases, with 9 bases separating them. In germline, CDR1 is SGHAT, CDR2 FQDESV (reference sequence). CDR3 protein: CASTHRDTEAFF. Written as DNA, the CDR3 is TGTGCCAGCACCCACAGAGACACTGAAGCTTTCTTT.

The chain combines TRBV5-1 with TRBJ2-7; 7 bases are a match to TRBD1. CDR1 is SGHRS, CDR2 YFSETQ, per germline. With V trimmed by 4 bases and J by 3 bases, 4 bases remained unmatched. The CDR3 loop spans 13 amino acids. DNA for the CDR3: TGCGCCAGCAGCCCCGGACAGGTCTACGAGCAGTACTTC. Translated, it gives CASSPGQVYEQYF.

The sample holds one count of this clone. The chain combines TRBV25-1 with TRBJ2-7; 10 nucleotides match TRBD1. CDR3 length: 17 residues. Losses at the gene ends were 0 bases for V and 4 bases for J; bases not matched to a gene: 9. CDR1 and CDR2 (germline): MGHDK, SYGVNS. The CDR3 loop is CASSEYPGTGDGYEQYF. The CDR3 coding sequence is TGTGCCAGCAGTGAATACCCCGGGACAGGGGACGGATACGAGCAGTACTTC.

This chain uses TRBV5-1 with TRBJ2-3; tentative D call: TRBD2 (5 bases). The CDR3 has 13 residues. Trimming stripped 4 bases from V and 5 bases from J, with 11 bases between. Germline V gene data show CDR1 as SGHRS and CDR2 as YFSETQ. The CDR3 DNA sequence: TGCGCCAGCAGCGGGAGTCAGCTAGATACGCAGTATTTT. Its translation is CASSGSQLDTQYF.

The CDR3 DNA sequence: TGTGCCAGCTCACTCATGAGGGACAGCCCTCTAGCCAAAAACATTCAGTACTTC. Its protein is CASSLMRDSPLAKNIQYF. The chain couples TRBV18 to TRBJ2-4; 7 bases agree with TRBD1. Germline assignment: CDR1 KGHSH and CDR2 LQKENI. Unmatched junction bases numbered 12, after V lost 4 bases and J lost 0 bases. The CDR3 is made up of 18 amino acids. Variable domain in full (rest from reference TRBV18 and TRBJ2-4): NAGVMQNPRHLVRRRGQEARLRCSPMKGHSHVYWYRQLPEEGLKFMVYLQKENIIDESGMPKERFSAEFPKEGPSILRIQQVVRGDSAAYFCASSLMRDSPLAKNIQYFGAGTRLSVL.